Listed here are 23 T cell receptor beta chains from one sample, sequenced in a study of T cell changes during pregnancy in multiple sclerosis. Sequencing was performed with immunoSEQ multiplex PCR; in TCRdb, only in-frame clones are kept and a portion is missing. The repertoire has 85,000 to 110,000 clones, around 94% of them found once; the top ten carry roughly 0.93%. Sequencing used peripheral blood, obtained after pregnancy. The receptors were sampled from a female donor with multiple sclerosis, enrolled in a pregnancy study.

The chain joins TRBV18 to TRBJ2-1; 14 nucleotides agree with TRBD2. J gave up 7 bases and V 3 bases, and 5 bases lay outside the gene matches. Germline V gene sequence: CDR1 KGHSH, CDR2 LQKENI. The CDR3 extends over 16 amino acids. CDR3 DNA sequence: TGTGCCAGCTCACCTTCCGGGACTAGCGGGAGTAATGAGCAGTTCTTC. Translated, it gives CASSPSGTSGSNEQFF.

The rearrangement joins TRBV28 to TRBJ1-1; TRBD1 is a possible D gene (6 bases). The CDR3 runs 13 residues. Germline loops: CDR1 MDHEN, CDR2 SYDVKM. Trimming took 5 bases from V and 1 from J, leaving 8 bases between them. In nucleotides, the CDR3 is TGTGCCAGCAGTGGGGGCTGGAACACTGAAGCTTTCTTT. It encodes CASSGGWNTEAFF.

The CDR3 reads CASSRLDLETQYF. As DNA, the CDR3 is TGTGCCAGCAGCCGACTAGATCTGGAGACCCAGTACTTC. The genes are TRBV5-8 and TRBJ2-5; possible D gene TRBD2, 6 bases. This CDR3 region has 13 residues. Trimming took 4 bases from V and 5 from J, leaving 12 bases between them. Germline CDR1 SGHTS, CDR2 YDEGEE.

This chain connects TRBV21-1 to TRBJ2-7; TRBD1, the table's D call, lacks a check against the DNA. TRBV21-1 counts as a pseudogene. The CDR3 consists of 15 residues. CDR3 nucleotide sequence: TGTGCCAGCAGCAAACTGAGGACACCCTCCTACGAGCAGTACTTC. Protein: CASSKLRTPSYEQYF.

This chain joins TRBV2 and TRBJ2-3, with 8 bases lining up with TRBD2. Germline V gives CDR1 SNHLY, CDR2 FYNNEI. The CDR3 is 12 residues long. Germline trimming cut 9 bases from V and 2 bases from J; bases unmatched to any gene: 1. The CDR3 sequence is CASSGTTDTQYF. Written as DNA, the CDR3 is TGTGCCAGTAGCGGGACCACAGATACGCAGTATTTT.

This rearrangement joins TRBV5-5 to TRBJ2-3, with 8 bases aligning to TRBD1. J gave up 3 bases and V 0 bases, and 9 bases lay outside the gene matches. The CDR3 sequence is 17 residues long. Per germline, CDR1 SGHKS and CDR2 YYEKEE (reference sequence). The CDR3 sequence: CASSLAVQGAPTDTQYF. The CDR3 DNA is TGTGCCAGCAGCTTGGCGGTTCAGGGGGCGCCGACAGATACGCAGTATTTT.

This chain links TRBV5-1 with TRBJ2-5; 12 bases align to TRBD2. Germline assignment: CDR1 SGHRS and CDR2 YFSETQ. There are 17 residues in the CDR3. J lost 5 bases, V lost 0 bases, and 8 bases had no gene match. The CDR3 nucleotides read TGCGCCAGCAGCTTGGCGGCTAGCGGGAGGGCCGTGGAGACCCAGTACTTC. Amino acids: CASSLAASGRAVETQYF.

V and J are TRBV7-3 and TRBJ1-2, with D possibly being TRBD1 (5 bases). V was shortened by 4 bases and J by 4 bases, with 13 bases between the two germline ends. Germline V gives CDR1 SGHTA, CDR2 FQGTGA. This CDR3 spans 14 amino acids. The CDR3 spells CASSSADRTYGYTF. CDR3 coding DNA: TGTGCCAGCAGCTCCGCCGACAGAACCTATGGCTACACCTTC. Based on the CDR3 plus reference TRBV7-3 and TRBJ1-2, the full variable domain is GAGVSQTPSNKVTEKGKYVELRCDPISGHTALYWYRQSLGQGPEFLIYFQGTGAADDSGLPNDRFFAVRPEGSVSTLKIQRTERGDSAVYLCASSSADRTYGYTFGSGTRLTVV.

This clone was picked up one time. The V gene is TRBV5-1, the J gene TRBJ2-2, with 11 positions matching TRBD2. J was trimmed by 4 bases and V by 7 bases; bases with no gene match: 6. This CDR3 region has 15 residues. Germline V gives CDR1 SGHRS, CDR2 YFSETQ. As DNA, the CDR3 is TGCGCCAGCTACGTGACTAGCGGGGTCACCGGGGAGCTGTTTTTT. It codes for CASYVTSGVTGELFF. The full variable domain, completed using reference TRBV5-1 and TRBJ2-2, is KAGVTQTPRYLIKTRGQQVTLSCSPISGHRSVSWYQQTPGQGLQFLFEYFSETQRNKGNFPGRFSGRQFSNSRSEMNVSTLELGDSALYLCASYVTSGVTGELFFGEGSRLTVL.

This chain uses TRBV28 with TRBJ1-2, with 7 bases aligning to TRBD1. The germline V gene encodes CDR1 MDHEN and CDR2 SYDVKM. The CDR3 is 15 amino acids. With 6 bases clipped from V and 7 bases from J, the junction kept 14 bases outside the gene matches. The CDR3 spells CASRPTGTVYGGYTF. CDR3 coding DNA: TGTGCCAGCAGACCAACCGGGACAGTCTATGGTGGCTACACCTTC.

The chain uses TRBV5-1 and TRBJ2-5; 9 positions match TRBD2. The germline V gene encodes CDR1 SGHRS and CDR2 YFSETQ. CDR3 length: 16 residues. V lost 0 bases and J lost 4; bases outside the gene matches: 7. The CDR3 protein is CASSLGGLAGTETQYF. CDR3 nucleotide sequence: TGCGCCAGCAGCTTGGGTGGCCTAGCGGGGACAGAGACCCAGTACTTC.

The rearrangement joins TRBV7-8 to TRBJ1-5; 7 nucleotides align to TRBD1. V trimming: 5 bases; J trimming: 4 bases; junction bases outside the gene matches: 5. Germline V gives CDR1 SGHVS, CDR2 FQNEAQ. The CDR3 is made up of 14 amino acids. CDR3 in DNA: TGTGCCAGCAGCAGAGGGGGCGGGAATCAGCCCCAGCATTTT. Its protein is CASSRGGGNQPQHF.

The table lists this clone with a count of one. The rearrangement links TRBV11-1 to TRBJ2-2, with 8 bases lining up with TRBD1. Germline V gene data show CDR1 as SGHAT and CDR2 as FQDESV (reference sequence). This CDR3 contains 16 residues. V shed 4 bases, J shed 10 bases, and the junction held 14 bases outside the gene matches. The CDR3: CASSYGNRGSAEELFF. The CDR3 bases are TGTGCCAGCAGCTATGGGAACAGGGGGTCGGCCGAGGAGCTGTTTTTT.

The chain recombines TRBV7-9 with TRBJ2-1, with TRBD2 matching 7 bases. Germline CDR1 and CDR2: SEHNR and FQNEAQ (reference sequence). The ends lost 0 bases at V and 7 bases at J; junction bases unmatched: 9. CDR3 length: 16 amino acids. CDR3 bases: TGTGCCAGCAGCTTAGCCGGGGAGGGCCTCGGGAATGAGCAGTTCTTC. It encodes CASSLAGEGLGNEQFF.

The chain carries TRBV2 and TRBJ2-5, with D possibly matching TRBD1 (6 bases). Trimming stripped 7 bases from V and 7 bases from J, with 28 bases between. Germline V gene sequence: CDR1 SNHLY, CDR2 FYNNEI. The CDR3 totals 17 residues. The CDR3 DNA reads as TGTGCCAGCACCAGCGTAGGCGATCGTGGGGGCCAGGGGACCCAGTACTTC. Amino acids: CASTSVGDRGGQGTQYF.

V gene TRBV6-5 combines with J gene TRBJ2-5; 9 nucleotides line up with TRBD2. Germline V gene lookup returns CDR1 MNHEY and CDR2 SVGAGI. V gave up 11 bases and J gave up 3 bases; unmatched junction bases: 10. The CDR3 totals 14 residues. The CDR3 protein is CASSSGRTKETQYF. The CDR3 DNA sequence: TGTGCCTCTTCGAGCGGGAGGACAAAAGAGACCCAGTACTTC.

The chain recombines TRBV11-3 with TRBJ2-2, with TRBD2 identical over 7 bases. CDR1 SGHNT and CDR2 YENEEA come from the germline V gene. There are 16 residues in the CDR3. V shed 0 bases, J shed 4 bases, and the junction held 5 bases outside the gene matches. The CDR3 DNA sequence: TGTGCCAGCAGCTTAGAGGTCTGGGGGGGCACCGGGGAGCTGTTTTTT. Encoded protein: CASSLEVWGGTGELFF.

The genes are TRBV28 and TRBJ2-1; 8 bases are a match to TRBD2. Germline CDR1 and CDR2: MDHEN and SYDVKM. The CDR3 has 15 residues. V lost 7 bases, J lost 7 bases, and 12 bases stayed unmatched. As DNA, the CDR3 is TGTGCCAGCACTTCCGGGAGGGCCGGTCGGAATGAGCAGTTCTTC. This sequence encodes CASTSGRAGRNEQFF.

The genes are TRBV4-1 and TRBJ1-3; D perhaps matches TRBD1 (6 bases). Germline values: CDR1 MGHRA, CDR2 YSYEKL. CDR3 length: 14 amino acids. The V gene lost 4 bases and the J gene lost 3 bases, with 10 bases spanning the gap. The CDR3 loop is CASSLDRFGNTIYF. DNA of the CDR3: TGCGCCAGCAGCCTTGACAGGTTTGGAAACACCATATATTTT.

V usage is TRBV7-2 and J usage is TRBJ2-2, with D possibly being TRBD2 (5 bases). The V gene lost 5 bases and the J gene lost 5 bases, with 21 bases spanning the gap. Germline CDR1 and CDR2: SGHTA and FQGNSA. The CDR3 is 17 amino acids. In nucleotides, the CDR3 is TGTGCCAGCAGCACACGTACCCTAGCCCCGAGGACCGGGGAGCTGTTTTTT. Its protein product is CASSTRTLAPRTGELFF.

This clone was observed once. The V and J genes are TRBV18 and TRBJ1-5, with a possible D match to TRBD1 (5 bases). CDR3 length: 16 residues. The germline V gene encodes CDR1 KGHSH and CDR2 LQKENI. Trimming took off 2 bases at V and 2 bases at J, with 13 bases between the two ends. The CDR3 bases are TGTGCCAGCTCACCAGGATCCCCCAGGGGCAATCAGCCCCAGCATTTT. This encodes CASSPGSPRGNQPQHF.

The CDR3 DNA reads as TGTGCCAGCAGCTCTGATCAGGGGAACTATGGCTACACCTTC. Protein product: CASSSDQGNYGYTF. V usage is TRBV7-9 and J usage is TRBJ1-2; tentative D call: TRBD1 (6 bases). V shed 4 bases and J shed 2 bases, with 11 bases lying between them. Germline-derived CDR1 and CDR2 are SEHNR and FQNEAQ (reference sequence). The CDR3 runs to 14 residues.

The CDR3 nucleotides are TGTGCCAGTAGTAGGGGGACAGGGGTTGATGAAAAACTGTTTTTT. Translating gives CASSRGTGVDEKLFF. The chain carries TRBV19 and TRBJ1-4; 10 nucleotides line up with TRBD1. The CDR3 has 15 amino acids. CDR1 and CDR2 from the germline V gene are LNHDA and SQIVND (reference sequence). V lost 4 bases to trimming and J lost 6 bases; unmatched junction nucleotides: 5.